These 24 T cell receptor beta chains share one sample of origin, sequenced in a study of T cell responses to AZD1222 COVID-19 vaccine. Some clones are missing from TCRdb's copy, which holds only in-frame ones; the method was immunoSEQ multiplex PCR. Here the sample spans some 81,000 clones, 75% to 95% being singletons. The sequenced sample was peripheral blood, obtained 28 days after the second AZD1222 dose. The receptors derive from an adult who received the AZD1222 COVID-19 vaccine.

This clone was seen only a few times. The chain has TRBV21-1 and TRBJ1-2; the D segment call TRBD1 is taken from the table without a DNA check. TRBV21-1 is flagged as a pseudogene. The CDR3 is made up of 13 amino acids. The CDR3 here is CASSKVQNYGYTF. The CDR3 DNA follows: TGTGCCAGCAGCAAAGTTCAGAACTATGGCTACACCTTC.

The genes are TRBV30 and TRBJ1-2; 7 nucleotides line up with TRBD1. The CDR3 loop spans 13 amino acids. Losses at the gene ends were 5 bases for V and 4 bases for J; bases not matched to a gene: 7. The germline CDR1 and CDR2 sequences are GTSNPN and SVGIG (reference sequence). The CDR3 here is CAWLGQTGYGYTF. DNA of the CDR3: TGTGCCTGGCTGGGACAGACTGGCTATGGCTACACCTTC.

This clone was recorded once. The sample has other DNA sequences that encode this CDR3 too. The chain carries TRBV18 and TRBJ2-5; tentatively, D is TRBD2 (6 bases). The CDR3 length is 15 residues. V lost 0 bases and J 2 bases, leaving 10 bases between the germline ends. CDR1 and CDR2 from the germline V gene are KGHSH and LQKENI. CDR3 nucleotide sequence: TGTGCCAGCTCACCACCTTCGGGGGTTCAAGAGACCCAGTACTTC. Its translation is CASSPPSGVQETQYF.

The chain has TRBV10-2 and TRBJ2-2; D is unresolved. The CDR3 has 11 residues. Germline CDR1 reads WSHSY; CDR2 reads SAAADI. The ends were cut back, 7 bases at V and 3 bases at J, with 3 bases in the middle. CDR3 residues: CASTYTGELFF. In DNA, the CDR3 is TGCGCCAGCACGTACACCGGGGAGCTGTTTTTT.

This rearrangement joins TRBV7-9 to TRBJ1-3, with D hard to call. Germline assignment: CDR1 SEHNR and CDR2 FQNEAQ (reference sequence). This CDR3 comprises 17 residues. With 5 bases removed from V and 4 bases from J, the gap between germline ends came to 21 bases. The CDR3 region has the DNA TGTGCCAGCAGCAGTATCGGTCGGGGAGATGCGGGAAACACCATATATTTT. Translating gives CASSSIGRGDAGNTIYF. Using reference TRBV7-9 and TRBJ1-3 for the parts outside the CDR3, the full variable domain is DTGVSQNPRHKITKRGQNVTFRCDPISEHNRLYWYRQTLGQGPEFLTYFQNEAQLEKSRLLSDRFSAERPKGSFSTLEIQRTEQGDSAMYLCASSSIGRGDAGNTIYFGEGSWLTVV.

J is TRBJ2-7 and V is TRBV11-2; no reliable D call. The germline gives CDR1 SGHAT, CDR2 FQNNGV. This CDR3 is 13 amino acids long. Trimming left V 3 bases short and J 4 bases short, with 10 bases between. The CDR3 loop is CASSFRAGYEQYF. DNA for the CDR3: TGTGCCAGCAGCTTCCGGGCCGGATACGAGCAGTACTTC. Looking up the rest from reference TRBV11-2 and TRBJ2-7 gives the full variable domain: EAGVAQSPRYKIIEKRQSVAFWCNPISGHATLYWYQQILGQGPKLLIQFQNNGVVDDSQLPKDRFSAERLKGVDSTLKIQPAKLEDSAVYLCASSFRAGYEQYFGPGTRLTVT.

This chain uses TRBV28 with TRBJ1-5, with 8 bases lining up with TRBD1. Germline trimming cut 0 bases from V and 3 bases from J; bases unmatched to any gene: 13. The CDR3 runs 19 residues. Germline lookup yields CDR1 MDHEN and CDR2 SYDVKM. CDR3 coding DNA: TGTGCCAGCAGTTTATGGAGGGGGACAGGCGCCCCAAACAATCAGCCCCAGCATTTT. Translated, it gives CASSLWRGTGAPNNQPQHF.

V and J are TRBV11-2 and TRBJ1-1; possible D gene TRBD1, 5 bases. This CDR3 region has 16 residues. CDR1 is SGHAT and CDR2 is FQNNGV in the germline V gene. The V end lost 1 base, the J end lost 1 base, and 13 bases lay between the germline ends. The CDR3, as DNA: TGTGCCAGCAGCTTAGCGCCCGTTGGGGGGAACACTGAAGCTTTCTTT. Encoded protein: CASSLAPVGGNTEAFF.

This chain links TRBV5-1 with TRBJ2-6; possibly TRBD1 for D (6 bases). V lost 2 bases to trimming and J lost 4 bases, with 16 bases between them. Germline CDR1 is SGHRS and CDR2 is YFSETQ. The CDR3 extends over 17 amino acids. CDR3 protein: CASSFTRGGSGANVLTF. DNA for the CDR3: TGCGCCAGCAGCTTTACCAGGGGCGGATCGGGGGCCAACGTCCTGACTTTC.

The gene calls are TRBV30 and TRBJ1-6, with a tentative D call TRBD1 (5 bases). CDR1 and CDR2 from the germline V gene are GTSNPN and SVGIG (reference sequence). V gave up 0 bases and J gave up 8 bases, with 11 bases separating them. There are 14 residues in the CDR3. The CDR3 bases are TGTGCCTGGAGTGTTGCCGGGACTTATTCACCCCTCCACTTT. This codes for CAWSVAGTYSPLHF.

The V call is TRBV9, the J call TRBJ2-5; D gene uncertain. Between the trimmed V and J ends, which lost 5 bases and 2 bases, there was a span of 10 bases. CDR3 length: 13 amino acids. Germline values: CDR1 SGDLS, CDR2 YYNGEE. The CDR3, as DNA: TGTGCCAGCAGTTCCCCGTCGCAAGAGACCCAGTACTTC. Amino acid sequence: CASSSPSQETQYF.

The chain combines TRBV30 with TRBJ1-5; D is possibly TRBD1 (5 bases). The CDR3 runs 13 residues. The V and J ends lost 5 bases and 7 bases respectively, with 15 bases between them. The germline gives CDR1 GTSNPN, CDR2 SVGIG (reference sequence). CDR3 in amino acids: CAWGVGGGQPQHF. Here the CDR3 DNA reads TGTGCCTGGGGGGTTGGGGGAGGGCAGCCCCAGCATTTT.

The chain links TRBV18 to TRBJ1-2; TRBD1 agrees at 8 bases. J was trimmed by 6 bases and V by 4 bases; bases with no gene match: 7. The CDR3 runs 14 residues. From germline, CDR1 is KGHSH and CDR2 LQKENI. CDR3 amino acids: CASSHPGTGNGYTF. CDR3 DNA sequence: TGTGCCAGCTCACACCCCGGGACAGGCAATGGCTACACCTTC.

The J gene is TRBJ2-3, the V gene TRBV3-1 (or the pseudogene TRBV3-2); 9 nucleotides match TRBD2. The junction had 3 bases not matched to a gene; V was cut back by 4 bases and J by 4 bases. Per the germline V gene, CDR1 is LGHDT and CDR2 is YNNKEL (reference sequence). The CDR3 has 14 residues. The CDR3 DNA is TGTGCCAGCAGCCGTAGCGGGAGCGCAGATACGCAGTATTTT. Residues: CASSRSGSADTQYF.

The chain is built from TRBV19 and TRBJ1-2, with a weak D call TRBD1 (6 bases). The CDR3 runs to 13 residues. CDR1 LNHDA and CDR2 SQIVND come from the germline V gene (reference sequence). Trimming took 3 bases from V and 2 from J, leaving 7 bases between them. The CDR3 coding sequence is TGTGCCAGTAGTATGGGGACAAACTATGGCTACACCTTC. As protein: CASSMGTNYGYTF.

CDR3 DNA sequence: TGTGCCAGCGGATGGCTCCAACTCGATGGTCCCAATGAGCAGTTCTTC. It translates to CASGWLQLDGPNEQFF. The chain recombines TRBV7-6 with TRBJ2-1, with unresolved D. Trimming took off 8 bases at V and 6 bases at J, with 23 bases between the two ends. CDR1 is SGHVS, CDR2 FNYEAQ, per germline. CDR3 length: 16 residues.

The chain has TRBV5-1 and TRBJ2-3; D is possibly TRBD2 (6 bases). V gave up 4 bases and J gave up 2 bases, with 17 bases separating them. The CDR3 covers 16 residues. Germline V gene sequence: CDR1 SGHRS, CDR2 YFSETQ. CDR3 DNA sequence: TGCGCCAGCAGCATGGGACTCTCCACCTCCACAGATACGCAGTATTTT. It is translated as CASSMGLSTSTDTQYF. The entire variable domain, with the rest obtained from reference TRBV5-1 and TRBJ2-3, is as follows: KAGVTQTPRYLIKTRGQQVTLSCSPISGHRSVSWYQQTPGQGLQFLFEYFSETQRNKGNFPGRFSGRQFSNSRSEMNVSTLELGDSALYLCASSMGLSTSTDTQYFGPGTRLTVL.

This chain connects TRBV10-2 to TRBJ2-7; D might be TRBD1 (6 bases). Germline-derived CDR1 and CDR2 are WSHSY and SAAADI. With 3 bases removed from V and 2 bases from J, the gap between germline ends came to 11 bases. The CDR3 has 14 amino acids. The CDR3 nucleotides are TGCGCCAGCAGTGACACTAACAGGGCCTACGAGCAGTACTTC. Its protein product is CASSDTNRAYEQYF.

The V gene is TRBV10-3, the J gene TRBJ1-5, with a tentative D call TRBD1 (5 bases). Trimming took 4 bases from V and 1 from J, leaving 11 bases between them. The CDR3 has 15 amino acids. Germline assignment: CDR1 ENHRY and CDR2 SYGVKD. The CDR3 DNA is TGTGCCATCAGTGGGGGACCGGGAAGCAATCAGCCCCAGCATTTT. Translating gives CAISGGPGSNQPQHF.

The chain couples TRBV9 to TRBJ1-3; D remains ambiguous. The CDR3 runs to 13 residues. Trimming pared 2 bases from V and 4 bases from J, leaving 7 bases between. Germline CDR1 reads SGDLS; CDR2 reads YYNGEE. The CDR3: CASSVFEGNTIYF. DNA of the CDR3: TGTGCCAGCAGCGTGTTCGAGGGAAACACCATATATTTT.

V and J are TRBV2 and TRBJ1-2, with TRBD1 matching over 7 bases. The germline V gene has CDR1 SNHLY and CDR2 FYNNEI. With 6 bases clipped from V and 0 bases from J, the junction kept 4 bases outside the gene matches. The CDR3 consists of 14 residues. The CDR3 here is CASRRDSSNYGYTF. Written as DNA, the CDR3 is TGTGCCAGCAGGAGGGACAGTTCTAACTATGGCTACACCTTC.

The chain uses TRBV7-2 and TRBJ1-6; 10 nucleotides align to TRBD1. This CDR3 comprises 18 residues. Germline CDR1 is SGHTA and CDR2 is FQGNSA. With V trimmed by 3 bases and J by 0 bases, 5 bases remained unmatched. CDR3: CASSLGQGIGSYNSPLHF. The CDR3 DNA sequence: TGTGCCAGCAGCTTGGGACAGGGGATAGGCTCCTATAATTCACCCCTCCACTTT.

In DNA form, the CDR3 reads TGTGCCAGTAGTATAGGTCCAGGATTGATAGCTAATGAAAAACTGTTTTTT. Its translation: CASSIGPGLIANEKLFF. This rearrangement joins TRBV19 to TRBJ1-4; D gene uncertain. Germline loops: CDR1 LNHDA, CDR2 SQIVND (reference sequence). There are 17 residues in the CDR3. The ends were cut back, 1 base at V and 3 bases at J, with 15 bases in the middle.

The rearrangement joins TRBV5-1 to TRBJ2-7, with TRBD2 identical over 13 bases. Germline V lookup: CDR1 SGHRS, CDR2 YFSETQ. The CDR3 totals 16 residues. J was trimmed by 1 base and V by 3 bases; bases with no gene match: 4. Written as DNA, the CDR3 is TGCGCCAGCAGCTCCCTACTAGCGGGAGGGTCCTACGAGCAGTACTTC. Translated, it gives CASSSLLAGGSYEQYF.